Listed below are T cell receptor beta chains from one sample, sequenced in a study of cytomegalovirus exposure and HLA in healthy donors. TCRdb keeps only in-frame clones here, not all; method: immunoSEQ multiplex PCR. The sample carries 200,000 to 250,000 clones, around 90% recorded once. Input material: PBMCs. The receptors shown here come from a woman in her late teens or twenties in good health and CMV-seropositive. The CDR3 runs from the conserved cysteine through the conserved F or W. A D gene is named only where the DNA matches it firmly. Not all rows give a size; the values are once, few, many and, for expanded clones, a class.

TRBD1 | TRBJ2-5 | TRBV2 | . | CASRATGAQYF | TGTGCCAGCAGAGCTACAGGGGCCCAGTACTTC
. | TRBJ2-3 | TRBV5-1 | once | CASSLSGDHTDTQYF | TGCGCCAGCAGCTTGTCGGGGGACCACACAGATACGCAGTATTTT
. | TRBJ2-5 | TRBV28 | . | CASSLSGKETQYF | TGTGCCAGCAGTTTGTCAGGGAAAGAGACCCAGTACTTC
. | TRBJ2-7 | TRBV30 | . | CAWSVGGVTYEQYF | TGTGCCTGGAGTGTCGGCGGGGTGACCTACGAGCAGTACTTC
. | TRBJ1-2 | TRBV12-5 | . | CASGLGGTLYGYTF | TGTGCTAGTGGTTTGGGAGGGACTCTCTATGGCTACACCTTC
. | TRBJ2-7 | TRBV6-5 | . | CASSNFAGIPYEQYF | TGTGCCAGCAGTAACTTTGCCGGGATCCCCTACGAGCAGTACTTC
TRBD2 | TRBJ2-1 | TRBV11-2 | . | CASSLRLAGGFNEQFF | TGTGCCAGCAGCCTCCGACTAGCGGGGGGATTCAATGAGCAGTTCTTC
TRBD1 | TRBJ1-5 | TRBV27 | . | CASSLTGGESNQPQHF | TGTGCCAGCAGTCTTACAGGGGGAGAAAGCAATCAGCCCCAGCATTTT
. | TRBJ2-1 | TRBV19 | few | CASSIRGNEQFF | TGTGCCAGTAGTATAAGAGGGAATGAGCAGTTCTTC
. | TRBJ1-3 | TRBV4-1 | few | CASSQDGRGYGNTIYF | TGCGCCAGCAGCCAAGATGGGAGGGGGTACGGAAACACCATATATTTT
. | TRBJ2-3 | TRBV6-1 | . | CASSPDRPSTDTQYF | TGTGCCAGCAGTCCCGACAGGCCGAGCACAGATACGCAGTATTTT
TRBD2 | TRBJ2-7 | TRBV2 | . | CASTQEGGGIYEQYF | TGTGCCAGCACCCAGGAGGGCGGGGGAATATACGAGCAGTACTTC
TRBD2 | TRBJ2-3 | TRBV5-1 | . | CASSYTGLAGGSTDTQYF | TGCGCCAGCAGCTATACCGGACTAGCGGGAGGGTCCACAGATACGCAGTATTTT
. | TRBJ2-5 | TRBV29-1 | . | CSAGLPEQETQYF | TGCAGCGCGGGTCTACCAGAACAAGAGACCCAGTACTTC
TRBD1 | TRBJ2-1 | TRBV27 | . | CASSFLDRDNYNEQFF | TGTGCCAGCAGTTTCTTGGACAGGGATAATTACAATGAGCAGTTCTTC
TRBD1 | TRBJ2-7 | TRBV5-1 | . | CASSLAQGEREQYF | TGCGCCAGCAGCTTGGCACAGGGGGAACGCGAGCAGTACTTC
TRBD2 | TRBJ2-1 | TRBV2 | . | CATQTSGGNEQFF | TGTGCCACGCAGACTAGCGGTGGCAATGAGCAGTTCTTC
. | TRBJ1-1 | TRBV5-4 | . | CASSSGKLKLPLMNTEAFF | TGTGCCAGCAGCTCCGGGAAACTTAAACTACCACTCATGAACACTGAAGCTTTCTTT
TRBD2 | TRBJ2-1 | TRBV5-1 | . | CASSFRTRSSYNEQFF | TGCGCCAGCAGCTTCAGGACTAGAAGCTCCTACAATGAGCAGTTCTTC
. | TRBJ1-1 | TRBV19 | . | CASSIGGRGTEAFF | TGTGCCAGTAGTATAGGGGGTCGCGGGACTGAAGCTTTCTTT
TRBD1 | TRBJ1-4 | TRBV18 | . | CASSPPGQVDKLFF | TGTGCCAGCTCACCTCCGGGACAGGTCGATAAACTGTTTTTT
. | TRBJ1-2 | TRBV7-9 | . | CASSRQGRAVYGYTF | TGTGCCAGCAGCCGCCAGGGCAGGGCCGTCTATGGCTACACCTTC
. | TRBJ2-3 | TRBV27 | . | CASSPDRFWGTDTQYF | TGTGCCAGCAGTCCAGACAGGTTCTGGGGCACAGATACGCAGTATTTT
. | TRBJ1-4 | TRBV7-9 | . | CASSNRVKGEKLFF | TGTGCCAGCAGCAACAGGGTTAAGGGTGAAAAACTGTTTTTT
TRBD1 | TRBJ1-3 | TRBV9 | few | CASSPLTGGETIYF | TGTGCCAGCAGCCCCCTCACAGGGGGGGAGACCATATATTTT
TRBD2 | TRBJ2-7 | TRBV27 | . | CASSSIPGLAVEQYF | TGTGCCAGCAGTTCAATCCCGGGACTAGCGGTCGAGCAGTACTTC
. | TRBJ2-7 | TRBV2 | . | CASRPTLVYEQYF | TGTGCCAGCAGACCCACACTAGTTTACGAGCAGTACTTC
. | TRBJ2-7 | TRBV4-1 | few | CASSQARQSYEQYF | TGCGCCAGCAGCCAAGCCCGACAAAGCTACGAGCAGTACTTC
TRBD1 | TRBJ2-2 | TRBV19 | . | CASSRDSSNTGELFF | TGTGCCAGTAGTAGGGACAGCTCAAACACCGGGGAGCTGTTTTTT
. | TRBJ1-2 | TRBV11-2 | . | CASTPAGRDYTF | TGTGCCAGCACCCCCGCGGGTCGGGACTACACCTTC
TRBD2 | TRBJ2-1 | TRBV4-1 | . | CASSRDTSEPYNEQFF | TGCGCCAGCAGCCGCGACACTAGCGAACCCTACAATGAGCAGTTCTTC
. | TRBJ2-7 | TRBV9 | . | CASSVGSAYEQYF | TGTGCCAGCAGCGTAGGTTCGGCCTACGAGCAGTACTTC
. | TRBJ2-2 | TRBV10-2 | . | CASSPPMGGPNTGELFF | TGCGCCAGCAGTCCCCCGATGGGGGGGCCCAACACCGGGGAGCTGTTTTTT
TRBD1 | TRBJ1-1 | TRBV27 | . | CASRPGTGNTEAFF | TGTGCCAGCAGGCCCGGGACAGGGAACACTGAAGCTTTCTTT
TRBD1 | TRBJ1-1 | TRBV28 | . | CASSSLVRGRRGTNTEAFF | TGTGCCAGCAGCTCCCTGGTGAGGGGGCGAAGAGGTACGAACACTGAAGCTTTCTTT
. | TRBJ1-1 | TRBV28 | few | CASSSTRGRGNTEAFF | TGTGCCAGCAGTTCCACCAGGGGAAGAGGGAACACTGAAGCTTTCTTT
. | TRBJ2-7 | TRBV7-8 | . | CASSLGGVRTYEQYF | TGTGCCAGCAGCTTAGGGGGGGTAAGAACCTACGAGCAGTACTTC
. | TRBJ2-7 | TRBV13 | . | CASSSRDSASYEQYF | TGTGCCAGCAGCTCCCGGGACTCGGCCTCCTACGAGCAGTACTTC
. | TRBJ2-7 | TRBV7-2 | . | CASSTNPDGGYEQYF | TGTGCCAGCAGCACGAACCCAGACGGGGGCTACGAGCAGTACTTC
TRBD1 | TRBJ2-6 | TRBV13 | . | CASSLWTGGANVLTF | TGTGCCAGCAGCTTATGGACAGGAGGGGCCAACGTCCTGACTTTC
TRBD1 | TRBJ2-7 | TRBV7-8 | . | CASSKGTGGYEQYF | TGTGCCAGCAGTAAAGGGACAGGTGGCTACGAGCAGTACTTC
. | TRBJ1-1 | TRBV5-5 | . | CASSQRQPMNTEAFF | TGTGCCAGCAGCCAACGACAGCCTATGAACACTGAAGCTTTCTTT
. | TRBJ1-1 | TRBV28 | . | CASSLPRHRQLMNTEAFF | TGTGCCAGCAGTTTACCCCGGCACAGGCAGCTCATGAACACTGAAGCTTTCTTT
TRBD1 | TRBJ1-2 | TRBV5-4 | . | CASSSGTAPGYTF | TGTGCCAGCAGCTCCGGGACAGCCCCGGGCTACACCTTC
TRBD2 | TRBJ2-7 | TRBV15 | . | CATSEGLAGSYEQYF | TGTGCCACCAGCGAAGGACTAGCGGGTTCCTACGAGCAGTACTTC
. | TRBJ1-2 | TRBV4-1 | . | CASSQGPPTPDGYTF | TGCGCCAGCAGCCAAGGTCCCCCGACTCCCGATGGCTACACCTTC
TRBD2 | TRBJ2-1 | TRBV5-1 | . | CASSLGTSGKNNEQFF | TGCGCCAGCAGCTTGGGAACTAGCGGGAAAAACAATGAGCAGTTCTTC
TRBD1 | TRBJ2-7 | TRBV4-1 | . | CASSQGDRAYEQYF | TGCGCCAGCAGCCAAGGAGACAGGGCCTACGAGCAGTACTTC
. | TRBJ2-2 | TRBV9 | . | CASSVVWRADGELFF | TGTGCCAGCAGCGTAGTTTGGAGGGCCGACGGGGAGCTGTTTTTT
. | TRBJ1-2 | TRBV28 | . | CASSMEVGYTF | TGTGCCAGCAGTATGGAGGTAGGCTACACCTTC
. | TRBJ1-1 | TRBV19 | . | CASSPDTEAFF | TGTGCCAGTAGTCCGGACACTGAAGCTTTCTTT
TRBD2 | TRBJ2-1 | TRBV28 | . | CASSLSSGGVQQFF | TGTGCCAGCAGTTTATCATCGGGAGGGGTACAGCAGTTCTTC
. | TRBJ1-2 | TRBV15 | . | CATSRDRGQGGGYTF | TGTGCCACCAGCAGAGATAGAGGGCAGGGAGGTGGCTACACCTTC
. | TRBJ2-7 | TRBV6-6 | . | CASRQGTATYEQYF | TGTGCCAGCAGGCAGGGGACGGCTACCTACGAGCAGTACTTC
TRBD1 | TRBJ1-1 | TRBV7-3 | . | CASRRTGEDEAFF | TGTGCCAGCAGAAGGACAGGGGAGGATGAAGCTTTCTTT
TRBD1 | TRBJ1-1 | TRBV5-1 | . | CASSSGQANTEAFF | TGCGCCAGCAGCTCCGGACAGGCGAACACTGAAGCTTTCTTT
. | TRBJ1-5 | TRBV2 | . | CASSDFGGGGQPQHF | TGTGCCAGCAGTGATTTCGGGGGTGGGGGTCAGCCCCAGCATTTT
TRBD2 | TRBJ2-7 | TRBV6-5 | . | CASSYGREGGEQYF | TGTGCCAGCAGTTACGGACGGGAGGGCGGCGAGCAGTACTTC
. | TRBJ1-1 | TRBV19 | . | CASSTRRVVGTEAFF | TGTGCCAGTAGTACCCGGAGGGTAGTGGGCACTGAAGCTTTCTTT
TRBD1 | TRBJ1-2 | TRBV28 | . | CASSFRPGQGSMGYTF | TGTGCCAGCAGTTTTCGACCGGGACAGGGGTCTATGGGCTACACCTTC